The 27 T cell receptor beta chains listed next were all sequenced from one sample in a study of shared clonotypes between healthy human individuals. Assay: immunoSEQ multiplex PCR; the TCRdb copy retains only in-frame clones and omits some. The sample holds over a million clones; approximately 96% are singletons and the top ten take approximately 1.2%. The source material was naive CD4+ T cells sorted from blood. Stated subset: CD45RA+ positively selected. The receptors derive from a man aged 25 to 40 in good health.

This clone was seen just once. This sequence joins TRBV5-4 and TRBJ2-7; TRBD2 matches at 7 bases. Germline loops: CDR1 SGHNT, CDR2 YYREEE (reference sequence). This CDR3 is 13 amino acids long. The V and J ends lost 3 bases and 5 bases, in that order; junction bases with no gene match: 5. CDR3 loop: CASSSWGRDEQYF. CDR3 nucleotides: TGTGCCAGCAGCTCTTGGGGGAGGGACGAGCAGTACTTC.

This chain's CDR3 is CASSQVPRQGNEQFF. CDR3 DNA sequence: TGCGCCAGCAGCCAAGTCCCGAGACAGGGGAATGAGCAGTTCTTC. The rearrangement uses TRBV4-1 and TRBJ2-1, with 8 bases that match TRBD1. The length of the CDR3 is 15 residues. With V trimmed by 1 base and J by 7 bases, 6 bases remained unmatched. Looked up from germline, CDR1 is MGHRA and CDR2 is YSYEKL.

This clone has a single count. The chain is built from TRBV5-6 and TRBJ1-2, with D perhaps matching TRBD1 (6 bases). CDR3 size: 11 residues. Germline loops: CDR1 SGHDT, CDR2 YYEEEE. V shed 3 bases and J shed 8 bases, with 8 bases lying between them. CDR3 nucleotide sequence: TGTGCCAGCAGCTACAGGGTCGGCTACACCTTC. This sequence encodes CASSYRVGYTF.

The chain joins TRBV28 to TRBJ1-2; 7 nucleotides agree with TRBD1. There are 15 residues in the CDR3. Losses at the gene ends were 1 base for V and 5 bases for J; bases not matched to a gene: 7. The germline CDR1 and CDR2 sequences are MDHEN and SYDVKM. For the CDR3, the DNA is TGTGCCAGCAGTTTATTCCCGGGACAGAATTATGGCTACACCTTC. It encodes CASSLFPGQNYGYTF.

This chain joins TRBV5-4 and TRBJ2-5, with D uncertain. This CDR3 is built from 14 residues. V dropped 3 bases and J dropped 4 bases, with 13 bases sitting between them. The V gene's germline CDR1 is SGHNT and CDR2 YYREEE (reference sequence). CDR3 sequence (DNA): TGTGCCAGCAGCTCAATTGCCTCGGGAGAGACCCAGTACTTC. Translation gives CASSSIASGETQYF.

The chain uses TRBV28 and TRBJ1-1, with 8 bases fitting TRBD1. The CDR3 runs 15 residues. The trim removed 3 bases at V and 0 bases at J, leaving 3 bases unmatched. Germline loops: CDR1 MDHEN, CDR2 SYDVKM. In DNA form, the CDR3 reads TGTGCCAGCAGTTTTGACAGGGGAGTGAACACTGAAGCTTTCTTT. The encoded protein is CASSFDRGVNTEAFF.

This chain joins TRBV7-9 and TRBJ2-2; possible D gene TRBD1, 5 bases. Germline assignment: CDR1 SEHNR and CDR2 FQNEAQ (reference sequence). Trimming removed 3 bases at V and 2 bases at J, with 10 bases between. This CDR3 has 15 amino acids. CDR3 in DNA: TGTGCCAGCAGCTTGGGGCGGCTAAACACCGGGGAGCTGTTTTTT. This sequence encodes CASSLGRLNTGELFF.

This sequence joins TRBV9 and TRBJ1-4; TRBD1 might be the D (5 bases). The CDR3 has 15 amino acids. CDR1 is SGDLS and CDR2 is YYNGEE in the germline V gene. V was clipped by 4 bases and J by 8 bases, with 18 bases between them. The CDR3 loop reads CASSPLRGGSEKLFF. The CDR3 bases are TGTGCCAGCAGCCCCCTGCGGGGGGGGAGCGAAAAACTGTTTTTT.

The chain recombines TRBV6-1 with TRBJ1-5; D remains ambiguous. Germline V lookup: CDR1 MNHNS, CDR2 SASEGT. The CDR3 loop spans 13 amino acids. The V end was cut by 4 bases, the J end by 4 bases, with 8 bases between. The CDR3 coding sequence is TGTGCCAGCAGTGCCCAGATTAATCAGCCCCAGCATTTT. Protein sequence: CASSAQINQPQHF.

J is TRBJ2-3 and V is TRBV6-1; the match to TRBD2 covers 8 bases. There are 16 residues in the CDR3. Germline assignment: CDR1 MNHNS and CDR2 SASEGT. Trimming at V came to 2 bases and at J to 2 bases, leaving 6 bases not matched to a gene. CDR3 amino acids: CASSESRGGITDTQYF. As DNA, the CDR3 is TGTGCCAGCAGTGAAAGCCGGGGGGGGATCACAGATACGCAGTATTTT.

The V gene is TRBV19, the J gene TRBJ2-1; 13 nucleotides line up with TRBD2. The V gene end was trimmed by 8 bases and the J gene end by 6 bases; junction bases not matched to a gene: 7. The CDR3 length is 15 residues. Per the germline V gene, CDR1 is LNHDA and CDR2 is SQIVND (reference sequence). For the CDR3, the DNA is TGTGCCAGTGGGATACTAGCGGGAGGGCCCAATGAGCAGTTCTTC. It translates to CASGILAGGPNEQFF. The whole variable domain, filled in from reference TRBV19 and TRBJ2-1, reads DGGITQSPKYLFRKEGQNVTLSCEQNLNHDAMYWYRQDPGQGLRLIYYSQIVNDFQKGDIAEGYSVSREKKESFPLTVTSAQKNPTAFYLCASGILAGGPNEQFFGPGTRLTVL.

The chain joins TRBV27 to TRBJ2-2, with D perhaps matching TRBD2 (6 bases). V lost 4 bases and J 0 bases, leaving 15 bases between the germline ends. Per germline, CDR1 MNHEY and CDR2 SMNVEV (reference sequence). This CDR3 is built from 17 residues. CDR3 sequence: CASSSWDFNANTGELFF. CDR3 DNA: TGTGCCAGCAGTTCTTGGGACTTTAATGCGAACACCGGGGAGCTGTTTTTT.

J is TRBJ1-1 and V is TRBV12-5; D is unresolved. V gave up 4 bases and J gave up 5 bases, with 8 bases separating them. Germline CDR1 reads LGHNT; CDR2 reads FRNRAP. The length of the CDR3 is 12 residues. The CDR3 protein is CASGSLLTEAFF. In DNA, the CDR3 is TGTGCTAGTGGTTCGCTGCTTACTGAAGCTTTCTTT.

This chain uses TRBV5-8 with TRBJ1-5; TRBD1 agrees at 9 bases. Germline CDR1 reads SGHTS; CDR2 reads YDEGEE. The CDR3 covers 15 residues. After removal of 4 bases from V and 6 bases from J, the junction contained 8 bases not matched to a gene. CDR3 residues: CASSPGQGVPQPQHF. The CDR3 DNA is TGTGCCAGCAGCCCGGGACAGGGAGTGCCTCAGCCCCAGCATTTT.

This clone was seen only once. This chain uses TRBV6-5 with TRBJ2-7, with a weak D call TRBD1 (6 bases). V dropped 2 bases and J dropped 4 bases, with 12 bases sitting between them. The length of the CDR3 is 14 residues. CDR1 and CDR2 from the germline V gene are MNHEY and SVGAGI. The CDR3 nucleotides read TGTGCCAGCAGTTACGGCGGCAGGGGTTACGAGCAGTACTTC. Protein: CASSYGGRGYEQYF.

The V and J genes are TRBV27 and TRBJ2-7, with D maybe TRBD2 (6 bases). Per the germline V gene, CDR1 is MNHEY and CDR2 is SMNVEV (reference sequence). Trimming removed 3 bases from V and 4 bases from J, with 16 bases in between. The CDR3 covers 15 residues. This CDR3 reads CASSFLARRGYEQYF. For the CDR3, the DNA is TGTGCCAGCAGTTTCCTAGCACGGAGGGGTTACGAGCAGTACTTC.

V gene TRBV5-8 combines with J gene TRBJ2-1; D is possibly TRBD2 (6 bases). Trimming removed 0 bases from V and 6 bases from J, with 13 bases in between. Germline V gene sequence: CDR1 SGHTS, CDR2 YDEGEE. This CDR3 region has 15 residues. The CDR3 DNA sequence: TGTGCCAGCAGCTTGGACCTCGGGGGTTCCAATGAGCAGTTCTTC. It yields the protein CASSLDLGGSNEQFF.

The chain carries TRBV19 and TRBJ2-3, with TRBD2 matching 7 bases. Germline V gene data show CDR1 as LNHDA and CDR2 as SQIVND (reference sequence). V lost 4 bases and J lost 0; bases outside the gene matches: 4. The CDR3 contains 15 residues. The CDR3 sequence: CASSTIAGSTDTQYF. For the CDR3, the DNA is TGTGCCAGTAGTACGATAGCGGGTAGCACAGATACGCAGTATTTT.

This rearrangement joins TRBV5-1 to TRBJ2-1; 9 positions match TRBD2. CDR3 length: 16 residues. Trimming cost V 4 bases and J 1 base; bases outside gene matches: 6. Germline loops: CDR1 SGHRS, CDR2 YFSETQ. The CDR3, as DNA: TGCGCCAGCAGCGGCCGACTAGCGGCATCCTACAATGAGCAGTTCTTC. This encodes CASSGRLAASYNEQFF.

This rearrangement joins TRBV28 to TRBJ2-1, with D perhaps matching TRBD1 (5 bases). V lost 6 bases, J lost 10 bases, and 31 bases lay in between. Germline V gene data show CDR1 as MDHEN and CDR2 as SYDVKM. The CDR3 extends over 18 amino acids. For the CDR3, the DNA is TGTGCCAGCAGCCCTTCCTGGATCAGGGAACCCCTAATCCAAGAGCAGTTCTTC. Protein product: CASSPSWIREPLIQEQFF.

The rearrangement uses TRBV5-1 and TRBJ2-7, with 7 bases fitting TRBD2. Looked up from germline, CDR1 is SGHRS and CDR2 is YFSETQ. V was clipped by 0 bases and J by 3 bases; unmatched bases: 9. The CDR3 has 16 residues. The CDR3 is CASSLARGGQFYEQYF. The CDR3 coding sequence is TGCGCCAGCAGCTTGGCTAGGGGAGGGCAGTTCTACGAGCAGTACTTC.

The chain employs TRBV11-2 and TRBJ2-3; D is unclear. Trimming cost V 0 bases and J 2 bases, with 3 bases left between them. The germline CDR1 and CDR2 sequences are SGHAT and FQNNGV. The CDR3 consists of 13 residues. CDR3 loop: CASSLELTDTQYF. The CDR3 DNA reads TGTGCCAGCAGCTTAGAACTCACAGATACGCAGTATTTT.

This chain joins TRBV27 and TRBJ1-1, with no clear D. Germline CDR1 MNHEY, CDR2 SMNVEV (reference sequence). With 6 bases removed from V and 0 bases from J, the gap between germline ends came to 17 bases. The CDR3 loop spans 16 amino acids. The CDR3 sequence is CASRGLREGMNTEAFF. CDR3 bases: TGTGCCAGCAGGGGCCTGAGGGAGGGCATGAACACTGAAGCTTTCTTT.

The chain employs TRBV18 and TRBJ2-7; D remains unclear. Trimming stripped 3 bases from V and 6 bases from J, with 12 bases between. The CDR3 is 13 residues long. CDR1 KGHSH and CDR2 LQKENI come from the germline V gene. CDR3 amino acids: CASSPDHKGEQYF. The CDR3 DNA sequence: TGTGCCAGCTCACCCGATCATAAGGGCGAGCAGTACTTC.

The chain couples TRBV19 to TRBJ1-2; D is perhaps TRBD1 (6 bases). The CDR3 is 14 amino acids. The V end was cut by 4 bases, the J end by 5 bases, with 14 bases between. CDR1 and CDR2 from the germline V gene are LNHDA and SQIVND (reference sequence). The CDR3 DNA sequence: TGTGCCAGTAGTAACGGGGGCAGAAGGTATGGCTACACCTTC. This translates into CASSNGGRRYGYTF.

V usage is TRBV7-9 and J usage is TRBJ2-3; D is undetermined. Deletions cut 2 bases from V and 1 base from J, with 13 bases between. This CDR3 is 16 amino acids long. Germline V gene lookup returns CDR1 SEHNR and CDR2 FQNEAQ (reference sequence). The DNA for the CDR3 is TGTGCCAGCAGCTTAAAGGGTGAGAGACGCACAGATACGCAGTATTTT. This gives the protein CASSLKGERRTDTQYF. The full variable domain, with the rest looked up from reference TRBV7-9 and TRBJ2-3, is DTGVSQNPRHKITKRGQNVTFRCDPISEHNRLYWYRQTLGQGPEFLTYFQNEAQLEKSRLLSDRFSAERPKGSFSTLEIQRTEQGDSAMYLCASSLKGERRTDTQYFGPGTRLTVL.

The rearrangement uses TRBV19 and TRBJ1-5, with D possibly being TRBD1 (6 bases). The CDR3 has 16 amino acids. Germline V gene data show CDR1 as LNHDA and CDR2 as SQIVND (reference sequence). The V end was cut by 2 bases, the J end by 0 bases, with 11 bases between. The CDR3 sequence: CASSIWAGDSNQPQHF. The CDR3 nucleotides are TGTGCCAGTAGTATATGGGCAGGGGATAGCAATCAGCCCCAGCATTTT. The variable domain in full, completed from reference TRBV19 and TRBJ1-5, reads DGGITQSPKYLFRKEGQNVTLSCEQNLNHDAMYWYRQDPGQGLRLIYYSQIVNDFQKGDIAEGYSVSREKKESFPLTVTSAQKNPTAFYLCASSIWAGDSNQPQHFGDGTRLSIL.